These 11 T cell receptor beta chains came from one sample sequenced in a study of blood T cell repertoires in COVID-19. The protocol was immunoSEQ multiplex PCR, while the TCRdb copy is restricted to in-frame clones and leaves out a portion. Here the sample spans approximately 91,000 clones, around 90% being singletons. The sample taken for sequencing was peripheral blood. These receptors came from a man aged 65 to 79 with acute or convalescent COVID-19.

This sequence joins TRBV12-3 or TRBV12-4 and TRBJ1-5; a possible D gene is TRBD1 (5 bases). CDR3 length: 12 amino acids. Trimming shortened V by 7 bases and J by 10 bases, and 14 bases separated the two germline ends. CDR3 protein: CASTEGAKPQHF. The CDR3 DNA reads TGTGCCAGCACTGAAGGGGCGAAACCCCAGCATTTT.

The rearrangement links TRBV7-9 to TRBJ1-2; 8 bases match TRBD1. Germline CDR1 and CDR2: SEHNR and FQNEAQ (reference sequence). This CDR3 has 18 residues. V trimming: 4 bases; J trimming: 2 bases; junction bases outside the gene matches: 15. The CDR3 loop is CASSSGTGGVGRNYGYTF. The DNA for the CDR3 is TGTGCCAGCAGCTCTGGGACAGGAGGGGTGGGAAGGAACTATGGCTACACCTTC.

A single count supports this clone. V is TRBV11-3 and J is TRBJ2-5; D gene ambiguous. The length of the CDR3 is 15 residues. Between the trimmed V and J ends, which lost 1 base and 1 base, there was a span of 10 bases. Germline lookup yields CDR1 SGHNT and CDR2 YENEEA. The chain's CDR3 is CASSLGPTIQETQYF. DNA for the CDR3: TGTGCCAGCAGCTTAGGGCCAACCATCCAAGAGACCCAGTACTTC. The full variable domain, completed using reference TRBV11-3 and TRBJ2-5, is EAGVVQSPRYKIIEKKQPVAFWCNPISGHNTLYWYLQNLGQGPELLIRYENEEAVDDSQLPKDRFSAERLKGVDSTLKIQPAELGDSAVYLCASSLGPTIQETQYFGPGTRLLVL.

This chain uses TRBV12-2 with TRBJ2-2; the table calls TRBD1, which could not be checked here. TRBV12-2 corresponds to a pseudogene. This CDR3 spans 18 amino acids. The CDR3, as DNA: TGTGCAAGTCGCTTAGCGGTTCCTGGGCTATCCGACACCGGGGAGCTGTTTTTT. It encodes CASRLAVPGLSDTGELFF.

In its sample, this clone was seen once. The rearrangement uses TRBV18 and TRBJ2-5, with TRBD2 as a possible D gene (5 bases). This CDR3 is built from 14 residues. CDR1 is KGHSH and CDR2 is LQKENI in the germline V gene. V lost 3 bases, J lost 5 bases, and 13 bases lay in between. This CDR3 reads CASSPGEPTETQYF. DNA for the CDR3: TGTGCCAGCTCACCCGGGGAGCCGACCGAGACCCAGTACTTC.

The chain uses TRBV20-1 and TRBJ2-1; tentatively, D is TRBD1 (5 bases). Germline V lookup: CDR1 DFQATT, CDR2 SNEGSKA (reference sequence). The CDR3 contains 11 residues. With 6 bases removed from V and 5 bases from J, the gap between germline ends came to 8 bases. CDR3 nucleotides: TGCAGTGCCAGGGCCCACAATGAGCAGTTCTTC. Residues: CSARAHNEQFF.

The CDR3 DNA follows: TGTGCCAGCACCGTGGACAGCGCCGCTCCCCGGGAGCAGTACTTC. Amino acids: CASTVDSAAPREQYF. This chain uses TRBV6-5 with TRBJ2-7, with a tentative D call TRBD1 (6 bases). The CDR3 is 15 residues long. Trimming took 7 bases from V and 7 from J, leaving 23 bases between them. The germline CDR1 and CDR2 sequences are MNHEY and SVGAGI.

This chain uses TRBV6-5 with TRBJ2-7; D possibly corresponds to TRBD2 (6 bases). Germline CDR1 MNHEY, CDR2 SVGAGI. Trimming took off 0 bases at V and 3 bases at J, with 9 bases between the two ends. The CDR3 is made up of 14 amino acids. The CDR3 region is CASSYSTGGYEQYV. CDR3 in DNA: TGTGCCAGCAGTTACTCGACCGGGGGCTACGAGCAGTACGTC.

The V call is TRBV5-6, the J call TRBJ1-2; possible D gene TRBD1, 6 bases. The germline CDR1 and CDR2 sequences are SGHDT and YYEEEE. Trimming pared 4 bases from V and 4 bases from J, leaving 14 bases between. This CDR3 is built from 14 residues. The CDR3 here is CASSVSGAGYGYTF. The CDR3 nucleotides read TGTGCCAGCAGCGTCTCAGGGGCTGGCTATGGCTACACCTTC.

The chain uses TRBV5-1 and TRBJ1-1, with D possibly matching TRBD1 (6 bases). Trimming took off 2 bases at V and 5 bases at J, with 7 bases between the two ends. Looked up from germline, CDR1 is SGHRS and CDR2 is YFSETQ. The CDR3 is made up of 12 amino acids. This chain's CDR3 is CASSFTGTEAFF. The DNA for the CDR3 is TGCGCCAGCAGCTTTACAGGGACTGAAGCTTTCTTT.

This clone was found a few times. The CDR3 nucleotides are TGTGCCAGCAGTCAGGGGGCTGGCTATGGCTACACCTTC. The encoded protein is CASSQGAGYGYTF. V gene TRBV6-5 combines with J gene TRBJ1-2, with 8 bases fitting TRBD1. The CDR3 has 13 residues. With 5 bases clipped from V and 4 bases from J, the junction kept 3 bases outside the gene matches. CDR1 is MNHEY, CDR2 SVGAGI, per germline.